The clone carrying this T cell receptor beta chain occurred once. Trimming took 2 bases from V and 3 from J, leaving 8 bases between them. This CDR3 is 13 amino acids long. Germline V gives CDR1 GTSNPN, CDR2 SVGIG (reference sequence). Method: immunoSEQ multiplex PCR; TCRdb's copy keeps in-frame clones and lacks some. The repertoire holds about 67,000 clones, with about 90% as singletons. The data were obtained in a study of OX40 agonist ivuxolimab in advanced cancers. At the level of the study: The diagnoses of dose-escalation patients were hepatocellular carcinoma, melanoma, renal cell or head and neck cancer.

The chain employs TRBV30 and TRBJ1-3; perhaps TRBD1 as D (5 bases). The TCR was taken from an adult with an advanced solid tumor such as melanoma, head and neck, liver or kidney cancer. Sequencing was performed on CD4+ or CD8+ T cells sorted from blood, taken in a trial of the OX40 agonist ivuxolimab. Written as DNA, the CDR3 is TGTGCCTGGAGTCCGGGGGTTGGAAACACCATATATTTT. It is translated as CAWSPGVGNTIYF. The complete variable domain, with remaining parts taken from reference TRBV30 and TRBJ1-3, reads SQTIHQWPATLVQPVGSPLSLECTVEGTSNPNLYWYRQAAGRGLQLLFYSVGIGQISSEVPQNLSASRPQDRQFILSSKKLLLSDSGFYLCAWSPGVGNTIYFGEGSWLTVV.